The 32 T cell receptor beta chains below all came from one sample that was sequenced in a study of early stage breast cancer tumors. Clones were read by immunoSEQ multiplex PCR, and TCRdb kept only the in-frame ones, dropping some. The sample lists about 21,000 clones; about 80% were seen once. Sequencing input: blood. The origin of the receptors is a person in their sixties or seventies with breast cancer.

The rearrangement links TRBV5-1 to TRBJ2-1; D unresolved. Germline V gives CDR1 SGHRS, CDR2 YFSETQ. Deletions cut 0 bases from V and 0 bases from J, with 7 bases between. The CDR3 length is 15 residues. CDR3 region: CASSLGPLSYNEQFF. CDR3 nucleotide sequence: TGCGCCAGCAGCTTGGGCCCCCTCTCCTACAATGAGCAGTTCTTC.

This clone was seen once. The V and J genes are TRBV9 and TRBJ2-5, with D unclear. Trimming cost V 2 bases and J 13 bases, with 21 bases left between them. Germline lookup yields CDR1 SGDLS and CDR2 YYNGEE. There are 14 residues in the CDR3. Written as DNA, the CDR3 is TGTGCCAGCAGCGTTAATGTGCAGCGAGCCACTTTGTACTTC. It translates to CASSVNVQRATLYF.

In its sample, this clone is medium-sized (0.01 to 0.1%). The J gene is TRBJ1-6, the V gene TRBV7-9; the D is unclear. Germline V CDR1 and CDR2: SEHNR, FQNEAQ (reference sequence). V was cut by 4 bases and J by 7 bases, with 20 bases left in between. This CDR3 is built from 17 residues. The CDR3 bases are TGTGCCAGCAGCTCGGACGCGGGAGGAAATCAAAATTCACCCCTCCACTTT. The encoded protein is CASSSDAGGNQNSPLHF.

This clone occurred once. CDR3: CASSYAPFMNTEAFF. CDR3 DNA: TGTGCCAGCAGTTACGCTCCCTTCATGAACACTGAAGCTTTCTTT. The rearrangement uses TRBV6-9 and TRBJ1-1; D is ambiguous. Germline values: CDR1 MNHGY, CDR2 SVAAGI. The V and J ends lost 3 bases and 0 bases respectively, with 11 bases between them. The CDR3 is 15 residues long.

The chain has TRBV27 and TRBJ1-1; tentative D call: TRBD1 (5 bases). Germline CDR1 reads MNHEY; CDR2 reads SMNVEV (reference sequence). Between the trimmed V and J ends, which lost 2 bases and 0 bases, there was a span of 10 bases. The CDR3 loop spans 15 amino acids. CDR3 sequence: CASSLNLGLNTEAFF. The CDR3 bases are TGTGCCAGCAGTTTAAATCTGGGGCTGAACACTGAAGCTTTCTTT.

The CDR3 DNA reads as TGTGCCAGCAGCTCCCAACAGGCGCCTCGGGGTGGCTACACCTTC. This gives the protein CASSSQQAPRGGYTF. V gene TRBV5-6 combines with J gene TRBJ1-2, with a tentative D call TRBD1 (5 bases). Germline V gives CDR1 SGHDT, CDR2 YYEEEE. This CDR3 has 15 amino acids. The V and J ends lost 3 bases and 7 bases respectively, with 19 bases between them.

The chain joins TRBV18 to TRBJ1-5; D unclear. Germline V CDR1 and CDR2: KGHSH, LQKENI. V lost 1 base, J lost 3 bases, and 7 bases lay in between. There are 14 residues in the CDR3. DNA for the CDR3: TGTGCCAGCTCACCACAGGGTAACAATCAGCCCCAGCATTTT. Amino acids: CASSPQGNNQPQHF.

The chain uses TRBV11-3 and TRBJ2-2; unclear D gene. The CDR3 spans 14 residues. V was cut by 5 bases and J by 7 bases, with 14 bases left in between. Germline V lookup: CDR1 SGHNT, CDR2 YENEEA. CDR3 bases: TGTGCCAGCAGCCCCAGACCGGGCCACGGGGAGCTGTTTTTT. It translates to CASSPRPGHGELFF.

This sequence joins TRBV25-1 and TRBJ1-1; D gene uncertain. V lost 2 bases to trimming and J lost 4 bases, with 11 bases between them. Looked up from germline, CDR1 is MGHDK and CDR2 is SYGVNS. There are 14 residues in the CDR3. The CDR3 DNA follows: TGTGCCAGCAGTGAAAAGGGAGGGAGCACTGAAGCTTTCTTT. As protein: CASSEKGGSTEAFF.

The chain recombines TRBV5-1 with TRBJ1-2; D call uncertain. V was shortened by 0 bases and J by 4 bases, with 13 bases between the two germline ends. CDR3 length: 15 residues. Germline values: CDR1 SGHRS, CDR2 YFSETQ. The CDR3 DNA is TGCGCCAGCAGCTTGGGAGGGAGTCTAAGCTATGGCTACACCTTC. As protein: CASSLGGSLSYGYTF.

The chain is built from TRBV25-1 and TRBJ2-2; TRBD1 aligns across 11 bases. This CDR3 spans 15 amino acids. CDR1 is MGHDK, CDR2 SYGVNS, per germline. V was pared by 2 bases and J by 4 bases, with 0 bases of the junction left unmatched. The CDR3 is CASSEGTGGTGELFF. The CDR3 DNA is TGTGCCAGCAGTGAAGGGACAGGGGGCACCGGGGAGCTGTTTTTT.

This clone appeared once. The chain carries TRBV9 and TRBJ2-3; no clear D gene. In germline, CDR1 is SGDLS, CDR2 YYNGEE. CDR3 length equals 13 residues. The V and J ends lost 0 bases and 4 bases respectively, with 6 bases between them. CDR3 nucleotide sequence: TGTGCCAGCAGCGTAGTAGGAGCAGATACGCAGTATTTT. This translates into CASSVVGADTQYF.

This clone showed up just a few times. The rearrangement links TRBV5-6 to TRBJ1-2; the D gene is possibly TRBD1 (5 bases). V was shortened by 3 bases and J by 2 bases, with 11 bases between the two germline ends. The CDR3 runs to 14 residues. Germline V lookup: CDR1 SGHDT, CDR2 YYEEEE. The CDR3 sequence: CASSWGGGNYGYTF. CDR3 DNA sequence: TGTGCCAGCAGCTGGGGGGGAGGAAACTATGGCTACACCTTC.

The chain recombines TRBV30 with TRBJ2-4; maybe TRBD2 (6 bases). Looked up from germline, CDR1 is GTSNPN and CDR2 is SVGIG (reference sequence). V lost 5 bases to trimming and J lost 9 bases, with 11 bases between them. CDR3 length: 11 amino acids. The chain's CDR3 is CAWEEGTIQYF. The CDR3 DNA reads TGTGCCTGGGAGGAGGGAACCATTCAGTACTTC.

This clone was seen a few times. The rearrangement links TRBV19 to TRBJ1-2; 9 positions agree with TRBD1. Germline V gives CDR1 LNHDA, CDR2 SQIVND (reference sequence). CDR3 length: 14 amino acids. J lost 3 bases, V lost 4 bases, and 3 bases had no gene match. CDR3 sequence reads: CASSRGQGDYGYTF. CDR3 nucleotides: TGTGCCAGTAGTAGGGGACAGGGCGACTATGGCTACACCTTC.

This chain uses TRBV5-6 with TRBJ2-7, with 9 bases fitting TRBD2. V lost 4 bases and J lost 2; bases outside the gene matches: 4. The CDR3 is made up of 14 amino acids. Germline V CDR1 and CDR2: SGHDT, YYEEEE. The CDR3 region is CASSQTSGTYEQYF. The CDR3 DNA reads as TGTGCCAGCAGCCAGACTAGCGGCACCTACGAGCAGTACTTC.

The chain employs TRBV7-9 and TRBJ1-1; no clear D. V lost 3 bases and J lost 0, with 8 bases in between. The CDR3 extends over 14 amino acids. CDR1 is SEHNR, CDR2 FQNEAQ, per germline (reference sequence). CDR3: CASSLMSLNTEAFF. CDR3 in DNA: TGTGCCAGCAGCTTGATGTCTTTGAACACTGAAGCTTTCTTT.

The chain couples TRBV19 to TRBJ2-1, with 8 bases aligning to TRBD2. V shed 7 bases, J shed 8 bases, and the junction held 10 bases outside the gene matches. The CDR3 spans 14 residues. Per the germline V gene, CDR1 is LNHDA and CDR2 is SQIVND (reference sequence). In DNA, the CDR3 is TGTGCCAGTACCACTGCACGGGGGGGCCATGAGCAGTTCTTC. This encodes CASTTARGGHEQFF.

This CDR3 is CASSLGSGSGYEQYF. CDR3 nucleotides: TGTGCCAGCAGCTTAGGCAGCGGCAGCGGATACGAGCAGTACTTC. The V call is TRBV11-3, the J call TRBJ2-7, with TRBD2 as a possible D gene (5 bases). Germline V gene sequence: CDR1 SGHNT, CDR2 YENEEA. The V and J ends lost 1 base and 4 bases respectively, with 14 bases between them. This CDR3 has 15 amino acids.

The rearrangement links TRBV19 to TRBJ2-1; 7 bases line up with TRBD2. The ends lost 5 bases at V and 4 bases at J; junction bases unmatched: 2. The CDR3 totals 13 residues. Per germline, CDR1 LNHDA and CDR2 SQIVND (reference sequence). This chain's CDR3 is CASSPGLYNEQFF. For the CDR3, the DNA is TGTGCCAGTAGTCCGGGACTATACAATGAGCAGTTCTTC.

The chain joins TRBV4-2 to TRBJ1-1, with TRBD1 matching 9 bases. CDR1 is LGHNA and CDR2 is YNFKEQ in the germline V gene. This CDR3 has 15 residues. Losses at the gene ends were 2 bases for V and 5 bases for J; bases not matched to a gene: 6. The CDR3 bases are TGTGCCAGCAGCCAAAGCGACAGGGGGAGGACTGAAGCTTTCTTT. It is translated as CASSQSDRGRTEAFF.

About this clone: This specimen includes other DNA sequences encoding the same CDR3. The rearrangement uses TRBV30 and TRBJ2-7; 7 bases line up with TRBD2. This CDR3 has 13 amino acids. Germline CDR1 reads GTSNPN; CDR2 reads SVGIG (reference sequence). With 2 bases clipped from V and 7 bases from J, the junction kept 8 bases outside the gene matches. For the CDR3, the DNA is TGTGCCTGGAGTCCTAGCGGCCCATATGAGCAGTACTTC. It yields the protein CAWSPSGPYEQYF.

Within the sample, this clone is medium-sized. CDR3 DNA sequence: TGCGCCAGCAGCCAGGGCCCAGGGATTGTGACCCAGTACTTC. This gives the protein CASSQGPGIVTQYF. J is TRBJ2-5 and V is TRBV4-1, with D maybe TRBD1 (5 bases). The CDR3 covers 14 residues. Germline CDR1 is MGHRA and CDR2 is YSYEKL. V was trimmed by 3 bases and J by 7 bases, leaving 15 bases between them.

This rearrangement joins TRBV6-5 to TRBJ1-1, with TRBD1 identical over 7 bases. V was pared by 5 bases and J by 1 base, with 4 bases of the junction left unmatched. The CDR3 is made up of 14 amino acids. Germline CDR1 is MNHEY and CDR2 is SVGAGI. The CDR3 loop is CASSLTGANTEAFF. The CDR3, as DNA: TGTGCCAGCAGTCTCACAGGGGCGAACACTGAAGCTTTCTTT.

A single count supports this clone. The chain is built from TRBV7-8 and TRBJ2-1; D might be TRBD1 (5 bases). Looked up from germline, CDR1 is SGHVS and CDR2 is FQNEAQ. The CDR3 extends over 14 amino acids. V lost 1 base and J lost 14, with 18 bases in between. This CDR3 reads CASSLGTPAPTEFF. The DNA for the CDR3 is TGTGCCAGCAGCTTAGGGACACCCGCCCCCACCGAGTTCTTC.

The chain recombines TRBV7-3 with TRBJ2-1, with D possibly matching TRBD2 (6 bases). Germline lookup yields CDR1 SGHTA and CDR2 FQGTGA. V was pared by 2 bases and J by 5 bases, with 19 bases between. The CDR3 has 17 amino acids. Here the CDR3 reads CASSLESLAPEDNEQFF. In nucleotides, the CDR3 is TGTGCCAGCAGCTTAGAGTCTCTAGCGCCGGAGGACAATGAGCAGTTCTTC.

The chain joins TRBV7-8 to TRBJ2-1, with 10 bases matching TRBD2. CDR3 length: 16 residues. The germline V gene encodes CDR1 SGHVS and CDR2 FQNEAQ. V was clipped by 3 bases and J by 7 bases; unmatched bases: 9. This CDR3 reads CASSFLASGSSNEQFF. CDR3 bases: TGTGCCAGCAGCTTCCTTGCTAGCGGGAGTAGTAATGAGCAGTTCTTC.

J is TRBJ2-3 and V is TRBV19; 7 bases agree with TRBD1. The CDR3 has 17 residues. Trimming cost V 4 bases and J 4 bases; bases outside gene matches: 14. Germline assignment: CDR1 LNHDA and CDR2 SQIVND (reference sequence). CDR3 nucleotides: TGTGCCAGTAGTACGCCTCTGGCCACAGGGGTCGCAGATACGCAGTATTTT. This gives the protein CASSTPLATGVADTQYF.

The chain joins TRBV7-9 to TRBJ1-5; D perhaps matches TRBD1 (5 bases). Germline values: CDR1 SEHNR, CDR2 FQNEAQ (reference sequence). The CDR3 is made up of 15 amino acids. V dropped 2 bases and J dropped 3 bases, with 11 bases sitting between them. The CDR3 is CASSLSGQDNQPQHF. As DNA, the CDR3 is TGTGCCAGCAGCTTATCAGGACAAGACAATCAGCCCCAGCATTTT.

The rearrangement joins TRBV30 to TRBJ2-1; 8 positions match TRBD2. V lost 2 bases, J lost 8 bases, and 8 bases stayed unmatched. Per germline, CDR1 GTSNPN and CDR2 SVGIG (reference sequence). This CDR3 has 14 residues. The CDR3 coding sequence is TGTGCCTGGAGTCATGGGACTAGTAGGGATGAGCAGTTCTTC. Translation: CAWSHGTSRDEQFF.

This clone was counted between two and nine times. V usage is TRBV18 and J usage is TRBJ1-2; 7 bases are shared with TRBD1. From germline, CDR1 is KGHSH and CDR2 LQKENI. This CDR3 has 15 amino acids. V lost 0 bases and J lost 6; bases outside the gene matches: 7. The CDR3 spells CASSPPGQEFNGYTF. CDR3 in DNA: TGTGCCAGCTCACCACCTGGACAGGAGTTCAATGGCTACACCTTC.

This clone is categorized as medium-sized. V gene TRBV9 combines with J gene TRBJ1-2; TRBD1 matches at 9 bases. J gave up 4 bases and V 4 bases, and 8 bases lay outside the gene matches. Per germline, CDR1 SGDLS and CDR2 YYNGEE. The CDR3 is 15 residues long. In DNA, the CDR3 is TGTGCCAGCAGCTCCCGACAGGGGGTAGTCTATGGCTACACCTTC. Amino acids: CASSSRQGVVYGYTF.